These 25 T cell receptor beta chains came from one sample sequenced in a study of neurological immune-mediated disorders. MiXCR, applied by TCRdb to the 5' RACE reads, yields one record per CDR3 protein. The sample has under 45,000 distinct CDR3 sequences, 2% to 2.5% seen once. The sequencing sample was made of PBMCs. The receptors were gathered from a man aged 50 to 59 with multiple sclerosis.

The sample holds a few counts of this clonotype. Since a much larger clone is just one base distant, this may be a read error. The J gene is TRBJ1-4, the V gene TRBV7-2, with unresolved D. The CDR3 loop spans 14 amino acids. From germline, CDR1 is SGHTA and CDR2 FQGNSA. Written as DNA, the CDR3 is TGTGCCAGCAGCTTACATGTGGGGAATGACAAACTGTTTTTT. This gives the protein CASSLHVGNDKLFF.

This clonotype was found a few times. With a much larger clone just one base away, this may be a read error. The chain links TRBV20-1 to TRBJ2-5; the D is unclear. Trimming removed 3 bases from V and 4 bases from J, with 9 bases in between. Germline CDR1 reads DFQATT; CDR2 reads SNEGSKA (reference sequence). CDR3 size: 12 residues. The CDR3 coding sequence is TGCAGTGCTAGTAGAAAGGGAGAGACCCAGTACTTC. Translating it yields CSASRKGETQYF.

This clonotype has at least ten counts. This chain connects TRBV4-2 to TRBJ1-1, with D perhaps TRBD1 (6 bases). This CDR3 region has 13 residues. V was clipped by 10 bases and J by 4 bases, with 16 bases between them. CDR1 LGHNA and CDR2 YNFKEQ come from the germline V gene. The CDR3 sequence: CATSRGSATEAFF. CDR3 DNA sequence: TGTGCCACATCCAGGGGATCGGCCACTGAAGCTTTCTTT.

This clonotype was seen at least ten times. The chain couples TRBV10-3 to TRBJ2-5; D may be TRBD2 (5 bases). V was shortened by 3 bases and J by 4 bases, with 15 bases between the two germline ends. This CDR3 has 15 amino acids. CDR1 and CDR2 (germline): ENHRY, SYGVKD. The CDR3 nucleotides read TGTGCCATCAGTGACTCCGGGGAAGGTGGAGAGACCCAGTACTTC. As protein: CAISDSGEGGETQYF.

This clonotype has ten or more counts. This rearrangement joins TRBV28 to TRBJ1-1; D is perhaps TRBD1 (5 bases). Germline values: CDR1 MDHEN, CDR2 SYDVKM. V gave up 8 bases and J gave up 5 bases, with 12 bases separating them. The CDR3 covers 12 residues. The CDR3 nucleotides read TGTGCCAGCCAACGCGAGGGGACTGAAGCTTTCTTT. The encoded protein is CASQREGTEAFF.

At least ten counts were recorded for this clonotype. This sequence joins TRBV24-1 and TRBJ2-1; D is perhaps TRBD1 (6 bases). Looked up from germline, CDR1 is KGHDR and CDR2 is SFDVKD. The CDR3 covers 15 residues. V was clipped by 5 bases and J by 3 bases, with 13 bases between them. CDR3 nucleotide sequence: TGTGCCACCAGTGGTCTCCGGGACAACTACAATGAGCAGTTCTTC. This gives the protein CATSGLRDNYNEQFF.

This clonotype showed up many times. The rearrangement uses TRBV7-8 and TRBJ1-5, with 12 bases that match TRBD1. The CDR3 runs to 17 residues. V trimming: 2 bases; J trimming: 4 bases; junction bases outside the gene matches: 6. The germline CDR1 and CDR2 sequences are SGHVS and FQNEAQ. The CDR3 reads CASSLTWDRGRNQPQHF. In DNA form, the CDR3 reads TGTGCCAGCAGCTTAACTTGGGACAGGGGGCGAAATCAGCCCCAGCATTTT. Full variable domain (missing parts from reference TRBV7-8 and TRBJ1-5): GAGVSQSPRYKVAKRGQDVALRCDPISGHVSLFWYQQALGQGPEFLTYFQNEAQLDKSGLPSDRFFAERPEGSVSTLKIQRTQQEDSAVYLCASSLTWDRGRNQPQHFGDGTRLSIL.

This rearrangement joins TRBV9 to TRBJ2-7; 10 bases are shared with TRBD1. CDR3 length equals 15 residues. Trimming took 2 bases from V and 5 from J; bases not matched to a gene: 7. Germline CDR1 SGDLS, CDR2 YYNGEE. CDR3 loop: CASSVGTGTGDEQYV. In DNA, the CDR3 is TGTGCCAGCAGCGTGGGAACCGGGACAGGGGACGAGCAGTACGTC.

By its share, this clonotype is medium-sized. This chain connects TRBV10-3 to TRBJ2-1; D call uncertain. V was pared by 8 bases and J by 3 bases, with 20 bases between. The CDR3 sequence is 16 residues long. CDR1 and CDR2 from the germline V gene are ENHRY and SYGVKD. CDR3 loop: CAIARHQLNDYNEQFF. The CDR3 DNA reads as TGTGCCATCGCTCGACACCAACTAAACGACTACAATGAGCAGTTCTTC.

This clonotype was observed a handful of times. The chain joins TRBV5-1 to TRBJ2-1; 8 bases match TRBD1. Germline V gene sequence: CDR1 SGHRS, CDR2 YFSETQ. CDR3 length: 15 residues. Trimming took 4 bases from V and 3 from J; bases not matched to a gene: 6. Written as DNA, the CDR3 is TGCGCCAGCAGCCAGACAGGGGATCGCTACAATGAGCAGTTCTTC. This gives the protein CASSQTGDRYNEQFF.

This clonotype was found many times. V usage is TRBV20-1 and J usage is TRBJ2-1; 7 positions match TRBD2. V was clipped by 1 base and J by 4 bases; unmatched bases: 7. Germline V gene sequence: CDR1 DFQATT, CDR2 SNEGSKA (reference sequence). The CDR3 is made up of 15 amino acids. The CDR3 protein is CSARVHTGGYNEQFF. For the CDR3, the DNA is TGCAGTGCTAGAGTTCATACGGGGGGTTACAATGAGCAGTTCTTC.

This clonotype was detected many times. The chain is built from TRBV4-2 and TRBJ1-3; no definite D call. Per the germline V gene, CDR1 is LGHNA and CDR2 is YNFKEQ. The germline V and J ends were trimmed by 0 bases and 0 bases, with 9 bases remaining between them. The CDR3 covers 16 residues. Written as DNA, the CDR3 is TGTGCCAGCAGCCAAGAGACGACGCTCTCTGGAAACACCATATATTTT. This codes for CASSQETTLSGNTIYF.

In this sample, this clonotype turned up many times. The chain uses TRBV5-1 and TRBJ2-7; 10 bases are shared with TRBD1. The CDR3 has 15 amino acids. Germline V gene data show CDR1 as SGHRS and CDR2 as YFSETQ. V gave up 4 bases and J gave up 4 bases; unmatched junction bases: 8. The CDR3 DNA reads as TGCGCCAGCAGCGGGACCGGGACAGGGGTTTACGAGCAGTACTTC. It is translated as CASSGTGTGVYEQYF. The variable domain in full, with the rest retrieved from reference TRBV5-1 and TRBJ2-7, is KAGVTQTPRYLIKTRGQQVTLSCSPISGHRSVSWYQQTPGQGLQFLFEYFSETQRNKGNFPGRFSGRQFSNSRSEMNVSTLELGDSALYLCASSGTGTGVYEQYFGPGTRLTVT.

This clonotype was detected many times. The chain recombines TRBV18 with TRBJ1-1; no definite D call. Germline V gene lookup returns CDR1 KGHSH and CDR2 LQKENI. Trimming pared 3 bases from V and 1 base from J, leaving 6 bases between. The CDR3 extends over 13 amino acids. The CDR3: CASSPWGNTEAFF. DNA of the CDR3: TGTGCCAGCTCACCTTGGGGGAACACTGAAGCTTTCTTT.

This clonotype was detected many times. This chain uses TRBV5-1 with TRBJ1-2, with no clear D. The CDR3 is made up of 13 amino acids. Germline V CDR1 and CDR2: SGHRS, YFSETQ. V was cut by 5 bases and J by 0 bases, with 8 bases left in between. The CDR3 sequence is CASSSTSNYGYTF. The CDR3 DNA reads TGCGCCAGCAGTAGCACTTCTAACTATGGCTACACCTTC. The full variable domain, with the rest looked up from reference TRBV5-1 and TRBJ1-2, is KAGVTQTPRYLIKTRGQQVTLSCSPISGHRSVSWYQQTPGQGLQFLFEYFSETQRNKGNFPGRFSGRQFSNSRSEMNVSTLELGDSALYLCASSSTSNYGYTFGSGTRLTVV.

This clonotype has a count of ten or more. The rearrangement links TRBV7-2 to TRBJ2-4; 7 bases are a match to TRBD2. This CDR3 comprises 16 residues. The ends lost 4 bases at V and 0 bases at J; junction bases unmatched: 6. Per the germline V gene, CDR1 is SGHTA and CDR2 is FQGNSA. The CDR3 DNA follows: TGTGCCAGCAGCTCCAGCGGGGACTCAGCCAAAAACATTCAGTACTTC. This sequence encodes CASSSSGDSAKNIQYF. The full variable domain, its missing parts supplied by reference TRBV7-2 and TRBJ2-4, is GAGVSQSPSNKVTEKGKDVELRCDPISGHTALYWYRQSLGQGLEFLIYFQGNSAPDKSGLPSDRFSAERTGGSVSTLTIQRTQQEDSAVYLCASSSSGDSAKNIQYFGAGTRLSVL.

This clonotype occurred a few times. A read error may account for a junction end that differs from germline. J is TRBJ1-6 and V is TRBV7-2; no clear D gene. The germline CDR1 and CDR2 sequences are SGHTA and FQGNSA. The CDR3 length is 13 residues. The CDR3 coding sequence is TGTGCCAGCAGCTTCCAGACCAGTTCACCCCTCAACTTT. Translating it yields CASSFQTSSPLNF. Combining the CDR3 with reference TRBV7-2 and TRBJ1-6 gives the whole variable domain GAGVSQSPSNKVTEKGKDVELRCDPISGHTALYWYRQSLGQGLEFLIYFQGNSAPDKSGLPSDRFSAERTGGSVSTLTIQRTQQEDSAVYLCASSFQTSSPLNFGNGTRLTVT.

This clonotype was picked up many times. The rearrangement uses TRBV6-5 and TRBJ2-2, with TRBD1 as a possible D gene (6 bases). The germline V and J ends were trimmed by 5 bases and 4 bases, with 11 bases remaining between them. The CDR3 extends over 14 amino acids. CDR1 is MNHEY, CDR2 SVGAGI, per germline. CDR3: CASSRIQGTGELFF. DNA for the CDR3: TGTGCCAGCAGTCGAATACAGGGCACCGGGGAGCTGTTTTTT.

This clonotype was seen many times. The V call is TRBV7-8, the J call TRBJ2-3; TRBD2 matches at 15 bases. There are 17 residues in the CDR3. CDR1 SGHVS and CDR2 FQNEAQ come from the germline V gene. After removal of 5 bases from V and 3 bases from J, the junction contained 6 bases not matched to a gene. The CDR3 DNA follows: TGTGCCAGCAGCCCTTGGACTAGCGGGGGGGTTACAGATACGCAGTATTTT. Residues: CASSPWTSGGVTDTQYF. The variable domain in full, completed from reference TRBV7-8 and TRBJ2-3, reads GAGVSQSPRYKVAKRGQDVALRCDPISGHVSLFWYQQALGQGPEFLTYFQNEAQLDKSGLPSDRFFAERPEGSVSTLKIQRTQQEDSAVYLCASSPWTSGGVTDTQYFGPGTRLTVL.

This clonotype has at least ten counts. CDR3 DNA sequence: TGTGCCAGCAGTCGGGGGGTCCGCACAGATACGCAGTATTTT. It is translated as CASSRGVRTDTQYF. V is TRBV27 and J is TRBJ2-3; 7 nucleotides line up with TRBD2. From germline, CDR1 is MNHEY and CDR2 SMNVEV (reference sequence). This CDR3 spans 14 amino acids. The V segment lost 5 bases and the J segment 1 base; nucleotides outside the gene matches: 3.

This clonotype was seen a handful of times. This may come from a read error, since a much larger clone is one base off. The rearrangement joins TRBV5-1 to TRBJ2-6; D possibly corresponds to TRBD1 (6 bases). This CDR3 spans 16 amino acids. In germline, CDR1 is SGHRS, CDR2 YFSETQ. Here the CDR3 reads CASSFGDISGAKVLTF. The CDR3 DNA follows: TGCGCCAGCAGCTTCGGGGACATCTCTGGGGCCAAAGTCCTGACTTTC.

This clonotype has at least ten counts. The chain combines TRBV20-1 with TRBJ2-1; tentative D call: TRBD2 (5 bases). This CDR3 is built from 15 residues. From germline, CDR1 is DFQATT and CDR2 SNEGSKA (reference sequence). V lost 4 bases and J lost 7, with 20 bases in between. The CDR3 sequence is CSATLEAVPWNEQFF. CDR3 coding DNA: TGCAGTGCTACCCTGGAGGCGGTACCTTGGAATGAGCAGTTCTTC.

This clonotype was observed many times. This chain connects TRBV7-2 to TRBJ2-5, with D perhaps matching TRBD2 (6 bases). CDR1 is SGHTA, CDR2 FQGNSA, per germline. Trimming shortened V by 1 base and J by 5 bases, and 11 bases separated the two germline ends. The CDR3 length is 14 residues. CDR3 nucleotide sequence: TGTGCCAGCAGCTTAGTACTAGCCCGGGAGACCCAGTACTTC. This gives the protein CASSLVLARETQYF.

In this sample, this clonotype turned up many times. The rearrangement uses TRBV7-2 and TRBJ1-4; a weak D match, TRBD1 (5 bases). CDR3 size: 14 residues. Between the trimmed V and J ends, which lost 2 bases and 5 bases, there was a span of 9 bases. Germline CDR1 SGHTA, CDR2 FQGNSA. DNA for the CDR3: TGTGCCAGCAGCTTAAGGGCAGGGAATGAAAAACTGTTTTTT. Protein sequence: CASSLRAGNEKLFF.

This clonotype was observed at least ten times. This sequence joins TRBV27 and TRBJ1-2; 9 nucleotides align to TRBD1. J lost 7 bases, V lost 5 bases, and 2 bases had no gene match. CDR1 MNHEY and CDR2 SMNVEV come from the germline V gene (reference sequence). CDR3 length equals 12 residues. The CDR3 region is CASSPTGGGYTF. DNA of the CDR3: TGTGCCAGCAGTCCGACAGGGGGTGGCTACACCTTC.